A selection of T cell receptor beta chains follows, all from one sample in a study of blood T cell repertoires in COVID-19. This table comes from immunoSEQ multiplex PCR, and its TCRdb copy is limited to in-frame clones, with some not included. The data hold about 300,000 clones, with around 90% observed a single time. The specimen sequenced was peripheral blood. Receptor source: a man between 18 and 35 years old who had recovered from COVID-19. Each CDR3 is given with its conserved first and last residue. The order of the fields is J gene, D gene, V gene, clone size, CDR3 protein. A D gene is named only where the DNA matches it firmly. The size entry is marked missing in some rows and otherwise reads once, few, many or a size class.

j_gene: TRBJ1-2; d_gene: -; v_gene: TRBV2; abundance: -; CDR3aa: CASRDEGGFGYTF
j_gene: TRBJ1-3; d_gene: TRBD1; v_gene: TRBV2; abundance: -; CDR3aa: CASSVTGLPGNTIYF
j_gene: TRBJ2-7; d_gene: -; v_gene: TRBV5-4; abundance: once; CDR3aa: CASSLELKEQYF
j_gene: TRBJ2-1; d_gene: TRBD2; v_gene: TRBV6-7; abundance: -; CDR3aa: CASSYLGGSGRAVHNEQFF
j_gene: TRBJ1-1; d_gene: -; v_gene: TRBV2; abundance: -; CDR3aa: CARQEGGNTEAFF
j_gene: TRBJ1-3; d_gene: -; v_gene: TRBV10-3; abundance: -; CDR3aa: CAIGEASSGNTIYF
j_gene: TRBJ2-3; d_gene: -; v_gene: TRBV5-6; abundance: -; CDR3aa: CASRYGTPRGADTQYF
j_gene: TRBJ2-1; d_gene: -; v_gene: TRBV7-3; abundance: -; CDR3aa: CASSPVGRDAYNEQFF
j_gene: TRBJ2-2; d_gene: TRBD1; v_gene: TRBV12-3/TRBV12-4; abundance: -; CDR3aa: CASAWTGSGELFF
j_gene: TRBJ2-7; d_gene: -; v_gene: TRBV29-1; abundance: -; CDR3aa: CSVELEYEQYF
j_gene: TRBJ1-2; d_gene: -; v_gene: TRBV7-9; abundance: -; CDR3aa: CASSLGEADYGYTF
j_gene: TRBJ2-5; d_gene: TRBD2; v_gene: TRBV19; abundance: -; CDR3aa: CASSIPSGSRETQYF
j_gene: TRBJ2-3; d_gene: TRBD1; v_gene: TRBV11-2; abundance: -; CDR3aa: CASSFPRQGPDTQYF
j_gene: TRBJ2-4; d_gene: -; v_gene: TRBV5-1; abundance: once; CDR3aa: CASSRTGQLAKNIQYF
j_gene: TRBJ2-2; d_gene: TRBD1; v_gene: TRBV4-3; abundance: -; CDR3aa: CASRVSGGRNTGELFF
j_gene: TRBJ2-7; d_gene: TRBD1; v_gene: TRBV19; abundance: -; CDR3aa: CASSAGTGTYEQYF
j_gene: TRBJ1-2; d_gene: -; v_gene: TRBV19; abundance: -; CDR3aa: CASSIRQPYDNGYTF
j_gene: TRBJ2-1; d_gene: -; v_gene: TRBV20-1; abundance: -; CDR3aa: CSASGRNAQFF
j_gene: TRBJ1-4; d_gene: -; v_gene: TRBV30; abundance: -; CDR3aa: CAWSGLDGLNEKLFF
j_gene: TRBJ2-2; d_gene: TRBD1; v_gene: TRBV7-9; abundance: -; CDR3aa: CASSLKAGGFGAGELFF
j_gene: TRBJ2-4; d_gene: TRBD1; v_gene: TRBV9; abundance: -; CDR3aa: CASSVGQGVKNIQYF
j_gene: TRBJ2-7; d_gene: TRBD1; v_gene: TRBV2; abundance: -; CDR3aa: CASRGDSSYEQYF
j_gene: TRBJ1-2; d_gene: -; v_gene: TRBV27; abundance: -; CDR3aa: CASSLSRPEISGYTF
j_gene: TRBJ2-7; d_gene: TRBD1; v_gene: TRBV7-2; abundance: -; CDR3aa: CASFTGGSGEQYF
j_gene: TRBJ1-2; d_gene: TRBD1; v_gene: TRBV6-6; abundance: -; CDR3aa: CASSRSQGTGGGYTF
j_gene: TRBJ1-1; d_gene: -; v_gene: TRBV29-1; abundance: -; CDR3aa: CSVAQGRATEAFF
j_gene: TRBJ1-2; d_gene: -; v_gene: TRBV6-5; abundance: -; CDR3aa: CASSSEGRGYGYTF
j_gene: TRBJ2-7; d_gene: -; v_gene: TRBV3-1/TRBV3-2; abundance: -; CDR3aa: CASSQGAIHEQYF
j_gene: TRBJ1-1; d_gene: -; v_gene: TRBV29-1; abundance: -; CDR3aa: CSVRENTEAFF
j_gene: TRBJ2-3; d_gene: TRBD2; v_gene: TRBV7-9; abundance: -; CDR3aa: CASSSSGISTDTQYF
j_gene: TRBJ1-6; d_gene: -; v_gene: TRBV10-3; abundance: -; CDR3aa: CAISESRQGNSPLHF
j_gene: TRBJ2-5; d_gene: -; v_gene: TRBV4-2; abundance: -; CDR3aa: CASSQSQETQYF
j_gene: TRBJ1-4; d_gene: -; v_gene: TRBV9; abundance: -; CDR3aa: CASSRRGGDEKLFF
j_gene: TRBJ1-1; d_gene: TRBD1; v_gene: TRBV6-6; abundance: -; CDR3aa: CASSASRDREAFF
j_gene: TRBJ2-3; d_gene: TRBD2; v_gene: TRBV19; abundance: few; CDR3aa: CASSRTSGGYYTQYF
j_gene: TRBJ1-4; d_gene: -; v_gene: TRBV9; abundance: -; CDR3aa: CASSVEGRALEKLFF
j_gene: TRBJ1-3; d_gene: TRBD1; v_gene: TRBV9; abundance: -; CDR3aa: CASSADRDAGNTIYF
j_gene: TRBJ2-1; d_gene: TRBD2; v_gene: TRBV7-2; abundance: -; CDR3aa: CASSLVRTSGGALGEQFF
j_gene: TRBJ1-2; d_gene: TRBD1; v_gene: TRBV5-1; abundance: -; CDR3aa: CASSLMQGRGYGYTF
j_gene: TRBJ2-2; d_gene: -; v_gene: TRBV3-1/TRBV3-2; abundance: -; CDR3aa: CASSQGRGYELFF
j_gene: TRBJ2-7; d_gene: -; v_gene: TRBV27; abundance: -; CDR3aa: CASSSGLGEQYF
j_gene: TRBJ1-1; d_gene: -; v_gene: TRBV4-1; abundance: -; CDR3aa: CASSQDPGDSMNTEAFF
j_gene: TRBJ2-2; d_gene: TRBD1; v_gene: TRBV7-6; abundance: -; CDR3aa: CASSLGQGGTGELFF
j_gene: TRBJ1-3; d_gene: TRBD1; v_gene: TRBV12-3/TRBV12-4; abundance: -; CDR3aa: CASRQGAGNTIYF
j_gene: TRBJ2-7; d_gene: -; v_gene: TRBV6-5; abundance: -; CDR3aa: CASSLSYTSYEQYF
j_gene: TRBJ2-7; d_gene: TRBD1; v_gene: TRBV5-1; abundance: -; CDR3aa: CASSLGTDYEQYF
j_gene: TRBJ2-6; d_gene: -; v_gene: TRBV29-1; abundance: -; CDR3aa: CSVEGHSSGANVLTF
j_gene: TRBJ2-5; d_gene: TRBD1; v_gene: TRBV19; abundance: -; CDR3aa: CASSSQGQIQETQYF